Listed below are T cell receptor beta chains from one sample, sequenced in a study of blood T cell repertoires in COVID-19. The repertoire was sequenced with immunoSEQ multiplex PCR; TCRdb's copy has only in-frame clones and lacks some. The sample lists 400,000 to 500,000 clones; around 86% were seen once. The sample comprised peripheral blood. Receptor source: a woman in her twenties or thirties with active or convalescent COVID-19. Each CDR3 is given with its conserved first and last residue. Each record gives: CDR3 DNA, CDR3 protein, J gene, D gene, clone size, V gene. D genes are given only for firm matches. Rows give clone size only sometimes, using once, few, many, or a class for an expanded clone.

CDR3nt: TGTGCCAGCAGCCAAGAGGGACTAGCGGGGGGGTATACAGATACGCAGTATTTT
CDR3aa: CASSQEGLAGGYTDTQYF
j_gene: TRBJ2-3
d_gene: TRBD2
abundance: -
v_gene: TRBV3-1/TRBV3-2

CDR3nt: TGTGCCAGCAGCCCTGGCCCAACTAGCGGGGGGGAGCAGTTCTTC
CDR3aa: CASSPGPTSGGEQFF
j_gene: TRBJ2-1
d_gene: TRBD2
abundance: -
v_gene: TRBV7-2

CDR3nt: TGTGCCAGCAGCCTAGCGGGAGTAGGCCCAGATACGCAGTATTTT
CDR3aa: CASSLAGVGPDTQYF
j_gene: TRBJ2-3
d_gene: TRBD2
abundance: -
v_gene: TRBV7-9

CDR3nt: TGTGCCAGCAGCCATGGCAGGGGAATCGAGCAGTACTTC
CDR3aa: CASSHGRGIEQYF
j_gene: TRBJ2-7
d_gene: -
abundance: few
v_gene: TRBV3-1/TRBV3-2

CDR3nt: TGCGCCAGCAGCCCTATCTATAGCAATCAGCCCCAGCATTTT
CDR3aa: CASSPIYSNQPQHF
j_gene: TRBJ1-5
d_gene: -
abundance: -
v_gene: TRBV4-1

CDR3nt: TGTGCCAGCAGCAAAGGCCCCCTAGCGGAAAGCACAGATACGCAGTATTTT
CDR3aa: CASSKGPLAESTDTQYF
j_gene: TRBJ2-3
d_gene: -
abundance: once
v_gene: TRBV21-1

CDR3nt: TGTGCCAGCAGCTCATTCACTAGCGGGAGAGGATCCTACAATGAGCAGTTCTTC
CDR3aa: CASSSFTSGRGSYNEQFF
j_gene: TRBJ2-1
d_gene: TRBD2
abundance: -
v_gene: TRBV7-9

CDR3nt: TGTGCCACCAGCAGAGATTTAAGCGTTCCAGCGGGGGGGAACACAGATACGCAGTATTTT
CDR3aa: CATSRDLSVPAGGNTDTQYF
j_gene: TRBJ2-3
d_gene: TRBD2
abundance: -
v_gene: TRBV15

CDR3nt: TGTGCCAGCAGCTCACAGGGTCTCACAGATACGCAGTATTTT
CDR3aa: CASSSQGLTDTQYF
j_gene: TRBJ2-3
d_gene: -
abundance: -
v_gene: TRBV7-9

CDR3nt: TGTGCCAGCAGTTACCTCCACAGGGGGGGGAACACTGAAGCTTTCTTT
CDR3aa: CASSYLHRGGNTEAFF
j_gene: TRBJ1-1
d_gene: TRBD1
abundance: -
v_gene: TRBV6-5

CDR3nt: TGTGCCAGCAGCCGCTCGGGACTAGCGGGCCTGGAAGATACGCAGTATTTT
CDR3aa: CASSRSGLAGLEDTQYF
j_gene: TRBJ2-3
d_gene: TRBD2
abundance: -
v_gene: TRBV5-6

CDR3nt: TGTGCCAGCAAATGGCAGGGGGAAGGTGAAAAACTGTTTTTT
CDR3aa: CASKWQGEGEKLFF
j_gene: TRBJ1-4
d_gene: TRBD1
abundance: -
v_gene: TRBV6-5

CDR3nt: TGTGCCAGCAGCAGGGAGGCGGGGGCGATCAACAATGAGCAGTTCTTC
CDR3aa: CASSREAGAINNEQFF
j_gene: TRBJ2-1
d_gene: -
abundance: once
v_gene: TRBV7-6

CDR3nt: TGTGCCAGCAGGCGACAGGGGCAATACAATGAGCAGTTCTTC
CDR3aa: CASRRQGQYNEQFF
j_gene: TRBJ2-1
d_gene: TRBD1
abundance: -
v_gene: TRBV6-5

CDR3nt: TGCAGCGTTGATGGAGGTGCGAACCATCCTCACTATGGCTACACCTTC
CDR3aa: CSVDGGANHPHYGYTF
j_gene: TRBJ1-2
d_gene: -
abundance: -
v_gene: TRBV29-1

CDR3nt: TGTGCCAGCAGCTCGGGACAGTCCTTGGACACCGGGGAGCTGTTTTTT
CDR3aa: CASSSGQSLDTGELFF
j_gene: TRBJ2-2
d_gene: TRBD1
abundance: -
v_gene: TRBV7-9

CDR3nt: TGCGCCAGCAGGGTAACCGGGACTAGCTCCTACAATGAGCAGTTCTTC
CDR3aa: CASRVTGTSSYNEQFF
j_gene: TRBJ2-1
d_gene: TRBD2
abundance: once
v_gene: TRBV5-1

CDR3nt: TGCGCCAGCAGCCCGGGGGACGGCGGCTACGAGCAGTACTTC
CDR3aa: CASSPGDGGYEQYF
j_gene: TRBJ2-7
d_gene: -
abundance: -
v_gene: TRBV5-1

CDR3nt: TGTGCCAGCAGCCAAGATGTGAGCTACGAGCAGTACTTC
CDR3aa: CASSQDVSYEQYF
j_gene: TRBJ2-7
d_gene: -
abundance: -
v_gene: TRBV3-1/TRBV3-2

CDR3nt: TGTGCCAGCTCACCACGCCTGGGGGGAAGCACAGATACGCAGTATTTT
CDR3aa: CASSPRLGGSTDTQYF
j_gene: TRBJ2-3
d_gene: -
abundance: -
v_gene: TRBV18

CDR3nt: TGTGCCAGCAGCGCGGACACCAATGGCTACACCTTC
CDR3aa: CASSADTNGYTF
j_gene: TRBJ1-2
d_gene: -
abundance: -
v_gene: TRBV5-4

CDR3nt: TGCGCCAGCAGCGGGACTAGCGCTGACACCGGGGAGCTGTTTTTT
CDR3aa: CASSGTSADTGELFF
j_gene: TRBJ2-2
d_gene: TRBD2
abundance: -
v_gene: TRBV5-1

CDR3nt: TGTGCCAGCAGCCAAGGGTGGACTAGCGGGGTTGAGCAGTTCTTC
CDR3aa: CASSQGWTSGVEQFF
j_gene: TRBJ2-1
d_gene: TRBD2
abundance: -
v_gene: TRBV3-1/TRBV3-2

CDR3nt: TGTGCCAGCAGCGTCGGGGACAGCCTTCCTTACGAGCAGTACTTC
CDR3aa: CASSVGDSLPYEQYF
j_gene: TRBJ2-7
d_gene: TRBD1
abundance: few
v_gene: TRBV9

CDR3nt: TGTGCCAGTAGTGGTACAGGGGGGATCTACGAGCAGTACTTC
CDR3aa: CASSGTGGIYEQYF
j_gene: TRBJ2-7
d_gene: TRBD1
abundance: -
v_gene: TRBV19

CDR3nt: TGTGCCAGCAGCTCAGGGACAGGAGGAGAGACCCAGTACTTC
CDR3aa: CASSSGTGGETQYF
j_gene: TRBJ2-5
d_gene: TRBD1
abundance: -
v_gene: TRBV7-9

CDR3nt: TGTGCCAGCTCACCAGTGCAGGGCACAGATACGCAGTATTTT
CDR3aa: CASSPVQGTDTQYF
j_gene: TRBJ2-3
d_gene: -
abundance: -
v_gene: TRBV18

CDR3nt: TGCGCCAGCAGCTTCCAGGGTAGTCGGAACACTGAAGCTTTCTTT
CDR3aa: CASSFQGSRNTEAFF
j_gene: TRBJ1-1
d_gene: -
abundance: -
v_gene: TRBV5-1

CDR3nt: TGTGCCAGCAGCGCAAGCGGGGTACGCAATGAGCAGTTCTTC
CDR3aa: CASSASGVRNEQFF
j_gene: TRBJ2-1
d_gene: TRBD2
abundance: -
v_gene: TRBV7-9

CDR3nt: TGTGCCAGCAGCCCCGACAGACTTAGGGTGAACACTGAAGCTTTCTTT
CDR3aa: CASSPDRLRVNTEAFF
j_gene: TRBJ1-1
d_gene: -
abundance: -
v_gene: TRBV3-1/TRBV3-2

CDR3nt: TGTGCCAGCTCACCACGGGCTAGCGGTTACGAGCAGTACTTC
CDR3aa: CASSPRASGYEQYF
j_gene: TRBJ2-7
d_gene: TRBD2
abundance: -
v_gene: TRBV18

CDR3nt: TGTGCCAGCATAGGAGGAGGAAACACCATATATTTT
CDR3aa: CASIGGGNTIYF
j_gene: TRBJ1-3
d_gene: -
abundance: -
v_gene: TRBV4-2

CDR3nt: TGTGCCAGTAGTGGTGGACAGAACACCGGGGAGCTGTTTTTT
CDR3aa: CASSGGQNTGELFF
j_gene: TRBJ2-2
d_gene: -
abundance: -
v_gene: TRBV19

CDR3nt: TGCGCCAGCAGCTTGGACAGGCTTGAGCAGTTCTTC
CDR3aa: CASSLDRLEQFF
j_gene: TRBJ2-1
d_gene: -
abundance: once
v_gene: TRBV5-1

CDR3nt: TGCGCCAGCAGCTTGGAACCGGGACAGGGGTCCGGGGAGACCCAGTACTTC
CDR3aa: CASSLEPGQGSGETQYF
j_gene: TRBJ2-5
d_gene: TRBD1
abundance: -
v_gene: TRBV5-1

CDR3nt: TGTGCCAGCAGCCGAATCGAGGTGTACACTGAAGCTTTCTTT
CDR3aa: CASSRIEVYTEAFF
j_gene: TRBJ1-1
d_gene: -
abundance: -
v_gene: TRBV13

CDR3nt: TGTGCCAGCAGTGAAACTGAGGGTGACGAGCAGTACTTC
CDR3aa: CASSETEGDEQYF
j_gene: TRBJ2-7
d_gene: -
abundance: -
v_gene: TRBV6-1

CDR3nt: TGCGCCAGCAGCTTGGCCTTACAGGGGAAAAATAGCAATCAGCCCCAGCATTTT
CDR3aa: CASSLALQGKNSNQPQHF
j_gene: TRBJ1-5
d_gene: TRBD1
abundance: -
v_gene: TRBV5-1

CDR3nt: TGTGCCAGCAGTCAAACCACCGGGACAGGGAATGAAAAACTGTTTTTT
CDR3aa: CASSQTTGTGNEKLFF
j_gene: TRBJ1-4
d_gene: TRBD1
abundance: -
v_gene: TRBV27

CDR3nt: TGTGCCATCAGTGAGCCGATCAAGCGGGAGGGCACCGGGGAGCTGTTTTTT
CDR3aa: CAISEPIKREGTGELFF
j_gene: TRBJ2-2
d_gene: TRBD2
abundance: -
v_gene: TRBV10-3

CDR3nt: TGTGCCAGCAGGGCCGTAGCGGGAATCACCGGGGAGCTGTTTTTT
CDR3aa: CASRAVAGITGELFF
j_gene: TRBJ2-2
d_gene: TRBD2
abundance: few
v_gene: TRBV2